The clone carrying this T cell receptor (beta chain) was seen more than once but under ten times. What it binds is not known. The data are from a study of cytomegalovirus exposure and HLA in healthy donors. Broader study findings: Within the data, a cluster of highly shared sequence variants was likely a sequencing artifact. TCR beta chains associated with HLA were, in a later analysis, more clonally expanded than equally common others.

The CDR3 has 15 amino acids. Per the germline V gene, CDR1 is SNHLY and CDR2 is FYNNEI. V shed 7 bases and J 5 bases; nucleotides not matched to a gene: 11. The PCR ran on 60 Vbeta and 13 Jbeta primers. Assay: immunoSEQ multiplex PCR; the TCRdb copy retains only in-frame clones and omits some. Of about 140,000 clones in the sample, 73% were seen once. The gene calls are TRBV2 and TRBJ1-1; 9 nucleotides match TRBD1. Source material: PBMCs. The sequence came from a human donor in good health. The CDR3 sequence is CASTRVDRGITEAFF. The CDR3 DNA reads as TGTGCCAGCACTCGAGTCGACAGGGGGATTACTGAAGCTTTCTTT.